These T cell receptor beta chains were read from a single sample in a study of Ad26.COV2.S vaccination and SARS-CoV-2 variants. The assay was immunoSEQ multiplex PCR, and TCRdb's table has in-frame clones only and misses some. The sample yields about 420,000 clones, over 75% seen once. The starting material was peripheral blood, obtained in a trial of Ad26.COV2.S vaccine versus placebo. The receptor source for this set is a person between 18 and 65 years old who received the Ad26.COV2.S COVID-19 vaccine or a placebo. Both conserved end residues are part of each CDR3. Each record gives: D gene, V gene, clone size, J gene, CDR3 DNA, CDR3 protein. D genes are given only for firm matches. Clone size is shown for a subset of rows, as once, few, many or a class of expanded clone.

d_call: NA; v_call: TRBV4-1; clone_size: few; j_call: TRBJ2-3; cdr3_nt: TGCGCCAGCAGCCAAGACGGAGGTGACACAGATACGCAGTATTTT; cdr3_aa: CASSQDGGDTDTQYF
d_call: NA; v_call: TRBV11-2; clone_size: NA; j_call: TRBJ2-7; cdr3_nt: TGTGCCAGCAGCCCCCTAGGAATCGCCTACGAGCAGTACTTC; cdr3_aa: CASSPLGIAYEQYF
d_call: NA; v_call: TRBV12-5; clone_size: NA; j_call: TRBJ2-1; cdr3_nt: TGTGCTAGTGGTTTGGGGGGCCCATACAATGAGCAGTTCTTC; cdr3_aa: CASGLGGPYNEQFF
d_call: TRBD2; v_call: TRBV29-1; clone_size: NA; j_call: TRBJ2-3; cdr3_nt: TGCAGCGTTGCAGGTAGCGGGGGGCGGGCAGATACGCAGTATTTT; cdr3_aa: CSVAGSGGRADTQYF
d_call: NA; v_call: TRBV4-3; clone_size: NA; j_call: TRBJ1-1; cdr3_nt: TGCGCCAGCAGCCGTGGACCGTTGAACACTGAAGCTTTCTTT; cdr3_aa: CASSRGPLNTEAFF
d_call: NA; v_call: TRBV6-1; clone_size: NA; j_call: TRBJ2-7; cdr3_nt: TGTGCCAGCAGTGAACTCCCCGTTCGGGGCGGCTACGAGCAGTACTTC; cdr3_aa: CASSELPVRGGYEQYF
d_call: NA; v_call: TRBV2; clone_size: NA; j_call: TRBJ2-2; cdr3_nt: TGTGCCAGCACTTCACAGAGCCACACCGGGGAGCTGTTTTTT; cdr3_aa: CASTSQSHTGELFF
d_call: NA; v_call: TRBV7-2; clone_size: NA; j_call: TRBJ1-4; cdr3_nt: TGTGCCAGCAGCACCGGACAGTCAACTAATGAAAAACTGTTTTTT; cdr3_aa: CASSTGQSTNEKLFF
d_call: NA; v_call: TRBV28; clone_size: NA; j_call: TRBJ2-7; cdr3_nt: TGTGCCAGCAGTTTCCCCCAGCGCGAGCAGTACTTC; cdr3_aa: CASSFPQREQYF
d_call: TRBD2; v_call: TRBV4-2; clone_size: once; j_call: TRBJ2-3; cdr3_nt: TGTGCCAGCAGCACCGGGGGGGAGGGCACAGATACGCAGTATTTT; cdr3_aa: CASSTGGEGTDTQYF
d_call: NA; v_call: TRBV11-2; clone_size: NA; j_call: TRBJ1-1; cdr3_nt: TGTGCCAGCAGCGCTCCAGGGAACTTAGAGAACACTGAAGCTTTCTTT; cdr3_aa: CASSAPGNLENTEAFF
d_call: TRBD2; v_call: TRBV4-2; clone_size: NA; j_call: TRBJ2-6; cdr3_nt: TGTGCCAGCAGCCAAGGACTAGCGTCCGGGGCCAACGTCCTGACTTTC; cdr3_aa: CASSQGLASGANVLTF
d_call: NA; v_call: TRBV4-3; clone_size: NA; j_call: TRBJ2-7; cdr3_nt: TGCGCCAGCAGCCAAGCGGTTCAAGGCAGGGGGGGGGACGAGCAGTACTTC; cdr3_aa: CASSQAVQGRGGDEQYF
d_call: NA; v_call: TRBV15; clone_size: NA; j_call: TRBJ2-7; cdr3_nt: TGTGCCACCAGCAGAGATAAAGGGGCCACATCCTACGAGCAGTACTTC; cdr3_aa: CATSRDKGATSYEQYF
d_call: NA; v_call: TRBV11-2; clone_size: NA; j_call: TRBJ1-1; cdr3_nt: TGTGCCAGCAGCGGGGGGGACACTGAAGCTTTCTTT; cdr3_aa: CASSGGDTEAFF
d_call: TRBD1; v_call: TRBV7-9; clone_size: NA; j_call: TRBJ1-6; cdr3_nt: TGTGCCAGCAGGCCGGGACAGGGCGGTTCACCCCTCCACTTT; cdr3_aa: CASRPGQGGSPLHF
d_call: NA; v_call: TRBV25-1; clone_size: NA; j_call: TRBJ2-2; cdr3_nt: TGTGCCAGTCTATACAGGGTCACCGGGGAGCTGTTTTTT; cdr3_aa: CASLYRVTGELFF
d_call: NA; v_call: TRBV11-2; clone_size: once; j_call: TRBJ1-2; cdr3_nt: TGTGCCAGCAGCTCGATGACTGACACTGGTGGCTACACCTTC; cdr3_aa: CASSSMTDTGGYTF
d_call: NA; v_call: TRBV7-8; clone_size: NA; j_call: TRBJ2-7; cdr3_nt: TGTGCCAGCAGCTTACCGGGGCTAGCGCACGAGCAGTACTTC; cdr3_aa: CASSLPGLAHEQYF
d_call: NA; v_call: TRBV27; clone_size: NA; j_call: TRBJ2-3; cdr3_nt: TGTGCCAGCAGCCCCCGGCGGGGTCTTAGCACAGATACGCAGTATTTT; cdr3_aa: CASSPRRGLSTDTQYF
d_call: TRBD1; v_call: TRBV5-1; clone_size: NA; j_call: TRBJ2-5; cdr3_nt: TGCGCCAGCAGCTTGTGGACAGGGGAAGAGACCCAGTACTTC; cdr3_aa: CASSLWTGEETQYF
d_call: NA; v_call: TRBV18; clone_size: NA; j_call: TRBJ2-7; cdr3_nt: TGTGCCAGCTCTCCCACAGGGCTTATAGCCTACGAGCAGTACTTC; cdr3_aa: CASSPTGLIAYEQYF
d_call: NA; v_call: TRBV9; clone_size: NA; j_call: TRBJ2-5; cdr3_nt: TGTGCCAGCAGCGGCGGGGGCCTACAAGAGACCCAGTACTTC; cdr3_aa: CASSGGGLQETQYF
d_call: NA; v_call: TRBV6-2/TRBV6-3; clone_size: many; j_call: TRBJ2-2; cdr3_nt: TGTGCCAGCAGTTATGTCTCCGAAGGCACCGGGGAGCTGTTTTTT; cdr3_aa: CASSYVSEGTGELFF
d_call: TRBD1; v_call: TRBV30; clone_size: NA; j_call: TRBJ1-4; cdr3_nt: TGTGCCTGGACGGGACAGGGACTTGAAAAACTGTTTTTT; cdr3_aa: CAWTGQGLEKLFF
d_call: NA; v_call: TRBV4-1; clone_size: once; j_call: TRBJ1-1; cdr3_nt: TGCGCCAGCAGCCAAGATTTTCAGGTGATCGCTGAAGCTTTCTTT; cdr3_aa: CASSQDFQVIAEAFF
d_call: NA; v_call: TRBV5-1; clone_size: NA; j_call: TRBJ2-7; cdr3_nt: TGCGCCAGCAGCCGGGACGGTCCAAGCTCCTACGAGCAGTACTTC; cdr3_aa: CASSRDGPSSYEQYF
d_call: NA; v_call: TRBV12-3/TRBV12-4; clone_size: NA; j_call: TRBJ2-7; cdr3_nt: TGTGCCAGCAGTTTCGGACAGTTCTACGAGCAGTACTTC; cdr3_aa: CASSFGQFYEQYF
d_call: NA; v_call: TRBV24-1; clone_size: once; j_call: TRBJ1-2; cdr3_nt: TGTGCCACCCGGAAGATGGGACATGGCTACACCTTC; cdr3_aa: CATRKMGHGYTF
d_call: NA; v_call: TRBV28; clone_size: NA; j_call: TRBJ1-1; cdr3_nt: TGTGCTTGGGGACTGAACACTGAAGCTTTCTTT; cdr3_aa: CAWGLNTEAFF
d_call: NA; v_call: TRBV5-1; clone_size: NA; j_call: TRBJ2-1; cdr3_nt: TGCGCCAGCAGCTTGGAGGGGAGCCTAGGGTTGTCGCAGCAGTTCTTC; cdr3_aa: CASSLEGSLGLSQQFF
d_call: NA; v_call: TRBV28; clone_size: NA; j_call: TRBJ2-1; cdr3_nt: TGTGCCAGCAACGGAGGGGGAGTTGAGCAGTTCTTC; cdr3_aa: CASNGGGVEQFF
d_call: NA; v_call: TRBV11-2; clone_size: NA; j_call: TRBJ1-3; cdr3_nt: TGTGCCAGCGGGCTTGCGGGGGATTCTGGAAACACCATATATTTT; cdr3_aa: CASGLAGDSGNTIYF
d_call: TRBD2; v_call: TRBV28; clone_size: NA; j_call: TRBJ2-7; cdr3_nt: TGTGCCAGCAGTTTTAGCGGGGGGCGAAACGAGCAGTACTTC; cdr3_aa: CASSFSGGRNEQYF
d_call: NA; v_call: TRBV6-6; clone_size: once; j_call: TRBJ1-1; cdr3_nt: TGTGCCAGCAGTGTCCCTATGCTGAACACTGAAGCTTTCTTT; cdr3_aa: CASSVPMLNTEAFF
d_call: TRBD1; v_call: TRBV10-3; clone_size: NA; j_call: TRBJ1-3; cdr3_nt: TGTGCCATCAGTAAGACAGGGAAGCGTGGGGCGAACACCATATATTTT; cdr3_aa: CAISKTGKRGANTIYF